Each of the 11 T cell receptor beta chains below was sequenced from the same sample in a study of T cells in Graves' hyperthyroidism and ophthalmopathy. Amplified regions were TCR beta CDR3 sequences from RNA transcripts. HTBI primers were used for first-round RT-PCR of the TCR CDR3. One entry per CDR3 protein results from TCRdb running MiXCR on the multiplex PCR reads. This table holds roughly 400,000 distinct CDR3 sequences, about an eighth found once. Specimen: blood. These receptors originate from a man aged 45-65 years with Graves' ophthalmopathy.

The sample holds a few counts of this clonotype. The chain uses TRBV4-1 and TRBJ2-5; TRBD1 agrees at 8 bases. This CDR3 has 13 residues. Unmatched junction bases numbered 6, after V lost 0 bases and J lost 12 bases. Germline values: CDR1 MGHRA, CDR2 YSYEKL. CDR3 sequence reads: CASSQEGWDRKYF. CDR3 coding DNA: TGCGCCAGCAGCCAAGAAGGGTGGGACAGGAAGTACTTC.

This clonotype was seen at least ten times. The chain couples TRBV5-6 to TRBJ2-2, with D possibly matching TRBD1 (5 bases). The CDR3 length is 16 residues. Germline V gene lookup returns CDR1 SGHDT and CDR2 YYEEEE. Trimming took 4 bases from V and 2 from J, leaving 15 bases between them. The CDR3 protein is CASSPRVLPNTGELFF. DNA of the CDR3: TGTGCCAGCAGCCCCAGGGTGCTTCCAAACACCGGGGAGCTGTTTTTT. The complete variable domain, with remaining parts taken from reference TRBV5-6 and TRBJ2-2, reads DAGVTQSPTHLIKTRGQQVTLRCSPKSGHDTVSWYQQALGQGPQFIFQYYEEEERQRGNFPDRFSGHQFPNYSSELNVNALLLGDSALYLCASSPRVLPNTGELFFGEGSRLTVL.

In its sample, this clonotype was seen many times. The chain is built from TRBV12-3 or TRBV12-4 and TRBJ2-1; D not certain. Trimming took 6 bases from V and 4 from J, leaving 10 bases between them. This CDR3 has 13 residues. As DNA, the CDR3 is TGTGCCAGCAGCTTGGTTGGTTACAATGAGCAGTTCTTC. Its translation: CASSLVGYNEQFF.

The sample holds many counts of this clonotype. The chain uses TRBV5-1 and TRBJ2-7; tentative D call: TRBD1 (6 bases). Trimming pared 5 bases from V and 4 bases from J, leaving 19 bases between. The V gene's germline CDR1 is SGHRS and CDR2 YFSETQ. This CDR3 is 15 amino acids long. CDR3 in amino acids: CASRLEPATGYEQYF. The CDR3 coding sequence is TGCGCCAGCAGACTAGAACCCGCCACAGGGTACGAGCAGTACTTC.

This clonotype was seen at least ten times. V gene TRBV7-6 combines with J gene TRBJ1-2, with 8 bases lining up with TRBD1. The CDR3 consists of 15 residues. The J segment lost 11 bases and the V segment lost 2 bases, leaving 13 bases of the junction unmatched. Germline CDR1 SGHVS, CDR2 FNYEAQ. The CDR3 loop reads CASSLSTGGSMRYTF. CDR3 bases: TGTGCCAGCAGCTTAAGCACAGGGGGATCTATGCGGTACACCTTC. The whole variable domain, remainder taken from reference TRBV7-6 and TRBJ1-2, is GAGVSQSPRYKVTKRGQDVALRCDPISGHVSLYWYRQALGQGPEFLTYFNYEAQQDKSGLPNDRFSAERPEGSISTLTIQRTEQRDSAMYRCASSLSTGGSMRYTFGSGTRLTVV.

The sample holds many counts of this clonotype. The chain carries TRBV2 and TRBJ2-7; no reliable D call. The CDR3 is 15 amino acids. Between the trimmed V and J ends, which lost 4 bases and 6 bases, there was a span of 19 bases. Germline values: CDR1 SNHLY, CDR2 FYNNEI. CDR3 sequence reads: CASSGKVAGSAEQYF. The CDR3 DNA sequence: TGTGCCAGCAGTGGTAAAGTGGCAGGTAGTGCCGAGCAGTACTTC.

This clonotype was observed many times. The chain is built from TRBV11-2 and TRBJ1-1; weak D call: TRBD1 (5 bases). The CDR3 runs 19 residues. Trimming removed 2 bases from V and 5 bases from J, with 27 bases in between. CDR1 SGHAT and CDR2 FQNNGV come from the germline V gene. The CDR3 reads CASSLIRSRTSSVGTEAFF. The CDR3 bases are TGTGCCAGCAGCTTAATACGGTCGAGGACATCCTCAGTGGGGACTGAAGCTTTCTTT.

The chain links TRBV6-2 or TRBV6-3 to TRBJ2-3, with TRBD2 identical over 10 bases. CDR3 size: 18 residues. Germline assignment: CDR1 MNHEY and CDR2 SVGEGT. With 6 bases clipped from V and 8 bases from J, the junction kept 20 bases outside the gene matches. The CDR3 DNA follows: TGTGCCAGCAGCGCCCTAGCGGGAGCCTATCGCGACCGTGTTACGCAGTATTTT. Translation: CASSALAGAYRDRVTQYF.

The CDR3 DNA follows: TGTGCCAGCAGTCCCGACAGGGGCAAAGAGCCCCAGCATTTT. It codes for CASSPDRGKEPQHF. The rearrangement joins TRBV12-3 or TRBV12-4 to TRBJ1-5; 8 bases line up with TRBD1. Trimming at V came to 5 bases and at J to 8 bases, leaving 8 bases not matched to a gene. This CDR3 has 14 residues.

This clonotype was recorded at least ten times. CDR3 bases: TGTGCCAGCAGCTCCCAGACAGGGATAGTAGATACGCAGTATTTT. Translating it yields CASSSQTGIVDTQYF. This sequence joins TRBV7-9 and TRBJ2-3; 7 nucleotides align to TRBD1. CDR1 and CDR2 from the germline V gene are SEHNR and FQNEAQ (reference sequence). This CDR3 is built from 15 residues. After removal of 4 bases from V and 5 bases from J, the junction contained 9 bases not matched to a gene.

This clonotype was detected only a few times. The rearrangement links TRBV19 to TRBJ1-5; D may be TRBD1 (6 bases). This CDR3 comprises 16 residues. CDR1 is LNHDA and CDR2 is SQIVND in the germline V gene (reference sequence). The V end lost 4 bases, the J end lost 0 bases, and 13 bases lay between the germline ends. In nucleotides, the CDR3 is TGTGCCAGTAGTAAGACAGGTCCCCGTAGCAATCAGCCCCAGCATTTT. The encoded protein is CASSKTGPRSNQPQHF.